This T cell receptor (beta chain) was recorded in a study of cytotoxic CD8 clonotypes in ibrutinib-treated CLL. About the study: Patient counts were 11 relapsed/refractory, roughly 15 treatment-naive and about 17 IGHV unmutated. Productive templates per sample averaged approximately 240,000; productive rearrangements, 94,082.

Profiled with immunoSEQ multiplex PCR; TCRdb holds only in-frame clones, not every one. The data hold approximately 190,000 clones, with just under 80% observed a single time. Points on this clone: Its target is unknown.

General study points: T-cell clonality at baseline went above that of age-matched healthy donors and rose and fell with circulating CD8+ T-cell counts. Few clonotypes were public, and these shrank or held steady under treatment.

The starting material was PBMCs, obtained after 12 months of ibrutinib treatment. The receptor comes from a human donor with chronic lymphocytic leukemia.

The CDR3 reads CASSLEPLDSQETQYF. The CDR3 DNA reads TGCGCCAGCAGCTTGGAACCCTTGGATTCACAAGAGACCCAGTACTTC. The rearrangement joins TRBV5-1 to TRBJ2-5; no clear D. CDR3 length: 16 residues. Germline-derived CDR1 and CDR2 are SGHRS and YFSETQ. Trimming took 0 bases from V and 2 from J, leaving 14 bases between them.